This TCR beta chain comes out of a study of human T cells and chemical hapten exposure. Study at large: The study lasted about 24 weeks, and patients were dosed weekly with diphenylcyclopropenone on the scalp throughout.

Indicated time point: patch test 1, 2 weeks after DPC sensitization. The sample's treatment: therapeutic diphenylcyclopropenone sensitization with weekly scalp DPC. The CDR3 is 13 residues long. Trimming pared 6 bases from V and 0 bases from J, leaving 8 bases between. The germline V gene has CDR1 MNHEY and CDR2 SVGEGT. One entry per CDR3 protein, called by TCRdb with MiXCR from the RACE reads. The repertoire holds around 340,000 distinct CDR3 sequences, with roughly 6.9% as singletons. The source of this sequence is a woman aged 18-35 years with alopecia areata. Some clones in this sample may be carry-over from other donors' samples. The V call is TRBV6-2 or TRBV6-3, the J call TRBJ1-1; D call uncertain. Sequences were derived from whole blood, sampled in connection with sensitization to the hapten diphenylcyclopropenone (DPC). The CDR3 nucleotides are TGTGCCAGCAGGGTCAGTATGAACACTGAAGCTTTCTTT. Protein product: CASRVSMNTEAFF.